Given below is one TCR beta chain in context. These data come from a study of T cell changes during pregnancy in multiple sclerosis. Germline V gene lookup returns CDR1 MNHEY and CDR2 SVGAGI. The CDR3 is 13 amino acids. V was trimmed by 5 bases and J by 4 bases, leaving 10 bases between them. Here immunoSEQ multiplex PCR was the method, and the copy in TCRdb shows in-frame clones only, minus some. The sample yields about 20,000 clones, about 85% seen once. The chain couples TRBV6-5 to TRBJ2-3; D is ambiguous. The sample was CD8+ T cells from peripheral blood mononuclear cells, taken after pregnancy. The clonotype was recovered from a female donor in good health, enrolled as a control in a pregnancy study. The CDR3 DNA reads as TGTGCCAGCAGTCCTCTAGACGCAGATACGCAGTATTTT. It is translated as CASSPLDADTQYF.